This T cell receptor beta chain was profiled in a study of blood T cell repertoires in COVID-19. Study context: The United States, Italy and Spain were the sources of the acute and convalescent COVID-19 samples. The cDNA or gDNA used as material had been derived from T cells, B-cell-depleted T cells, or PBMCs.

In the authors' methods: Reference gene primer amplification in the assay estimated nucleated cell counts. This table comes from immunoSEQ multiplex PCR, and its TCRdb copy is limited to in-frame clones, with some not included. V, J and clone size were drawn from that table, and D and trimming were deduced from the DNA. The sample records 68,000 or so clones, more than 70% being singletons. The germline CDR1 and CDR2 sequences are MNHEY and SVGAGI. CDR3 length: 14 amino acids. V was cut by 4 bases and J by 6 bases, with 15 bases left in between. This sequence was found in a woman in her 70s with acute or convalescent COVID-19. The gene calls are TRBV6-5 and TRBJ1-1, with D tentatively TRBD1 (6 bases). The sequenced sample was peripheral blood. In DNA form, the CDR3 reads TGTGCCAGCAGTTCCGGACAGCCCCAACCTGAAGCTTTCTTT. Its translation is CASSSGQPQPEAFF.